These T cell receptor beta chains were read from a single sample in a study of Tregs in tolerant kidney transplant recipients. TCRdb's table, derived via immunoSEQ multiplex PCR, lists solely in-frame clones and lacks some. This table has approximately 82,000 clones, roughly 93% appearing once. The input for sequencing was CD4+ T cells from blood (PBMCs), taken 12 months after the transplant. These receptors were obtained from a human patient who received a combined kidney and bone marrow transplant. T cells may partly derive from the graft donor. Each CDR3 is given with its conserved first and last residue. Each record gives: J gene, V gene, clone size, D gene, CDR3 DNA, CDR3 protein. The D gene is left open where the match is weak. Some rows have no size entry. The others give once, few or many, or a class for an expanded clone.

j_call: TRBJ1-2; v_call: TRBV7-8; clone_size: -; d_call: TRBD1; cdr3_nt: TGTGCCAGCAGCTTACAGGGGGACTATGGCTACACCTTC; cdr3_aa: CASSLQGDYGYTF
j_call: TRBJ2-7; v_call: TRBV7-2; clone_size: once; d_call: TRBD2; cdr3_nt: TGTGCCAGCAGCTTCAAGCGGGGGCGACAACCCTACGAGCAGTACTTC; cdr3_aa: CASSFKRGRQPYEQYF
j_call: TRBJ1-2; v_call: TRBV19; clone_size: once; d_call: TRBD1; cdr3_nt: TGTGCCAGTAGTAGAGGACAGGGTCCTCACCTAAACTATGGCTACACCTTC; cdr3_aa: CASSRGQGPHLNYGYTF
j_call: TRBJ2-7; v_call: TRBV11-3; clone_size: -; d_call: TRBD2; cdr3_nt: TGTGCCAGCAGCTTTAGGCGGGAGGGCCCGGACGAGCAGTACTTC; cdr3_aa: CASSFRREGPDEQYF
j_call: TRBJ2-3; v_call: TRBV5-4; clone_size: -; d_call: -; cdr3_nt: TGTGCATCTACTTCGGGTTGGGGCACAGATACGCAGTATTTT; cdr3_aa: CASTSGWGTDTQYF
j_call: TRBJ2-3; v_call: TRBV4-3; clone_size: once; d_call: -; cdr3_nt: TGCGCCAGCAGCCAAGACAGGCAGACCTACACAGATACGCAGTATTTT; cdr3_aa: CASSQDRQTYTDTQYF
j_call: TRBJ1-1; v_call: TRBV29-1; clone_size: -; d_call: -; cdr3_nt: TGCAGCGTTGAATGGGGGCAGTACACTGAAGCTTTCTTT; cdr3_aa: CSVEWGQYTEAFF
j_call: TRBJ2-5; v_call: TRBV4-3; clone_size: -; d_call: TRBD2; cdr3_nt: TGCGCCAGCAGCCAAGCCCCTAGCGGGGGGGCCTATTACCAAGAGACCCAGTACTTC; cdr3_aa: CASSQAPSGGAYYQETQYF
j_call: TRBJ1-2; v_call: TRBV28; clone_size: -; d_call: -; cdr3_nt: TGTGCCAGCAGTTTCCGACTAGGAGCCGTCCCGAACTATGGCTACACCTTC; cdr3_aa: CASSFRLGAVPNYGYTF
j_call: TRBJ1-1; v_call: TRBV30; clone_size: -; d_call: TRBD1; cdr3_nt: TGTGCCTGGGACAGGGGGGGGGACACTGAAGCTTTCTTT; cdr3_aa: CAWDRGGDTEAFF
j_call: TRBJ1-3; v_call: TRBV5-1; clone_size: few; d_call: -; cdr3_nt: TGCGCCAGCAGCACAGGAAGACAGGCCCATGGAAACACCATATATTTT; cdr3_aa: CASSTGRQAHGNTIYF
j_call: TRBJ2-7; v_call: TRBV7-2; clone_size: once; d_call: -; cdr3_nt: TGTGCCAGCAGCTTAGGGGGCGACTCCCGCGAGCAGTACTTC; cdr3_aa: CASSLGGDSREQYF
j_call: TRBJ2-7; v_call: TRBV5-6; clone_size: -; d_call: -; cdr3_nt: TGTGCCAGCAGCATGAGGGCCGGGAGTTGGGCCTACGAGCAGTACTTC; cdr3_aa: CASSMRAGSWAYEQYF
j_call: TRBJ2-1; v_call: TRBV4-2; clone_size: -; d_call: TRBD2; cdr3_nt: TGTGCCAGCAGCCCCCGCGCGGGGGGGCCGAATGAGCAGTTCTTC; cdr3_aa: CASSPRAGGPNEQFF
j_call: TRBJ2-5; v_call: TRBV4-2; clone_size: -; d_call: TRBD2; cdr3_nt: TGTGCCAGCAGCCAAGGGACTAGCCTTCTCAAGTGGGAGACCCAGTACTTC; cdr3_aa: CASSQGTSLLKWETQYF
j_call: TRBJ2-3; v_call: TRBV19; clone_size: -; d_call: TRBD2; cdr3_nt: TGTGCCAGTAGTATAGATCTGGGGACTAGCGGGATCACAGATACGCAGTATTTT; cdr3_aa: CASSIDLGTSGITDTQYF
j_call: TRBJ2-7; v_call: TRBV9; clone_size: -; d_call: TRBD1; cdr3_nt: TGTGCCAGCAGCGGGAGCGCCGGACAGGGTAAGAACGAGCAGTACTTC; cdr3_aa: CASSGSAGQGKNEQYF
j_call: TRBJ1-4; v_call: TRBV9; clone_size: -; d_call: TRBD1; cdr3_nt: TGTGCCAGCAGCGTAGTCGCAGGGGGCGTTGAAAAACTGTTTTTT; cdr3_aa: CASSVVAGGVEKLFF
j_call: TRBJ2-7; v_call: TRBV11-3; clone_size: few; d_call: -; cdr3_nt: TGTGCCAGCAGCGAGGGGGCCTACGAGCAGTACTTC; cdr3_aa: CASSEGAYEQYF
j_call: TRBJ1-2; v_call: TRBV29-1; clone_size: -; d_call: -; cdr3_nt: TGCAGCGTTGTGCGCGGTAGGAAGGGCTACACCTTC; cdr3_aa: CSVVRGRKGYTF
j_call: TRBJ1-3; v_call: TRBV28; clone_size: -; d_call: TRBD1; cdr3_nt: TGTGCCCTGCGGGGGGACAGCAGCTCTGGAAACACCATATATTTT; cdr3_aa: CALRGDSSSGNTIYF
j_call: TRBJ2-5; v_call: TRBV6-1; clone_size: -; d_call: -; cdr3_nt: TGTGCCAGCAGTGAATTCCCGGGAGACCAAGAGACCCAGTACTTC; cdr3_aa: CASSEFPGDQETQYF
j_call: TRBJ2-2; v_call: TRBV5-6; clone_size: -; d_call: -; cdr3_nt: TGTGCCAGCAGCTCGGAGTTCACCGGGGAGCTGTTTTTT; cdr3_aa: CASSSEFTGELFF
j_call: TRBJ2-5; v_call: TRBV9; clone_size: -; d_call: -; cdr3_nt: TGTGCCAGCAGCCTCATTGGGGGGATGAGGGGGCCGGAGACCCAGTACTTC; cdr3_aa: CASSLIGGMRGPETQYF
j_call: TRBJ2-2; v_call: TRBV7-2; clone_size: -; d_call: TRBD2; cdr3_nt: TGTGCCAGCAGCGTGACTAGCGGGGCCCTCACCGGGGAGCTGTTTTTT; cdr3_aa: CASSVTSGALTGELFF
j_call: TRBJ2-5; v_call: TRBV7-9; clone_size: -; d_call: TRBD2; cdr3_nt: TGTGCCAGCAGACCTCGGGAGGGGGAGACCCAGTACTTC; cdr3_aa: CASRPREGETQYF
j_call: TRBJ2-7; v_call: TRBV9; clone_size: -; d_call: TRBD2; cdr3_nt: TGTGCCAGCAGCGAGGGATTAGCGGGGGGTACGCGCGAGCAGTACTTC; cdr3_aa: CASSEGLAGGTREQYF
j_call: TRBJ2-1; v_call: TRBV5-4; clone_size: -; d_call: -; cdr3_nt: TGTGCCAGCAGCTTGGGCGGCCGCGGGGACAATGAGCAGTTCTTC; cdr3_aa: CASSLGGRGDNEQFF
j_call: TRBJ2-3; v_call: TRBV4-3; clone_size: -; d_call: TRBD2; cdr3_nt: TGCGCCAGCAGCCGACTAGCGGGAGGAGGGCCGGCGCAGTATTTT; cdr3_aa: CASSRLAGGGPAQYF
j_call: TRBJ2-1; v_call: TRBV25-1; clone_size: -; d_call: -; cdr3_nt: TGTGCCAGCAGGACAGGCCAAGGCTCCTACAATGAGCAGTTCTTC; cdr3_aa: CASRTGQGSYNEQFF
j_call: TRBJ2-1; v_call: TRBV7-9; clone_size: -; d_call: -; cdr3_nt: TGTGCCAGCAGCTTAGAGGCCGGGAATGAGCAGTTCTTC; cdr3_aa: CASSLEAGNEQFF
j_call: TRBJ1-4; v_call: TRBV2; clone_size: -; d_call: -; cdr3_nt: TGTGCCAGCAGTGACTCACTGACAAGGGAAAAACTGTTTTTT; cdr3_aa: CASSDSLTREKLFF
j_call: TRBJ1-1; v_call: TRBV5-1; clone_size: -; d_call: -; cdr3_nt: TGCGCCAGCAGCTTGAGGCAGGGCCAGAACACTGAAGCTTTCTTT; cdr3_aa: CASSLRQGQNTEAFF
j_call: TRBJ2-5; v_call: TRBV7-3; clone_size: -; d_call: TRBD1; cdr3_nt: TGTGCCAGCAGCTCGGACAGGAGGAAGACCCAGTACTTC; cdr3_aa: CASSSDRRKTQYF
j_call: TRBJ2-3; v_call: TRBV7-2; clone_size: -; d_call: -; cdr3_nt: TGTGCCAGCAGCTTAGACGGAGGGAGCACAGATACGCAGTATTTT; cdr3_aa: CASSLDGGSTDTQYF
j_call: TRBJ1-2; v_call: TRBV18; clone_size: -; d_call: TRBD1; cdr3_nt: TGTGCCAGCTCACCAGCAGGGGGTGATTCTTACTATGGCTACACCTTC; cdr3_aa: CASSPAGGDSYYGYTF
j_call: TRBJ2-5; v_call: TRBV29-1; clone_size: -; d_call: TRBD1; cdr3_nt: TGCAGCGTTGAATCCCAGGGGGCATGGGAGACCCAGTACTTC; cdr3_aa: CSVESQGAWETQYF
j_call: TRBJ1-2; v_call: TRBV19; clone_size: -; d_call: -; cdr3_nt: TGTGCCAGTAGTATAGACAGATGGAACTATGGCTACACCTTC; cdr3_aa: CASSIDRWNYGYTF
j_call: TRBJ1-5; v_call: TRBV11-2; clone_size: -; d_call: TRBD1; cdr3_nt: TGTGCCAGCAGCCAGACAGGGGGTAGTCAGCCCCAGCATTTT; cdr3_aa: CASSQTGGSQPQHF
j_call: TRBJ2-3; v_call: TRBV2; clone_size: -; d_call: TRBD2; cdr3_nt: TGTGCCAGCAGTGTCGATAGCGGGAGGGATACGCAGTATTTT; cdr3_aa: CASSVDSGRDTQYF
j_call: TRBJ2-7; v_call: TRBV7-2; clone_size: -; d_call: -; cdr3_nt: TGTGCCAGCAGCGTACTATTGGAGCAGTACTTC; cdr3_aa: CASSVLLEQYF
j_call: TRBJ2-3; v_call: TRBV13; clone_size: once; d_call: -; cdr3_nt: TGTGCCAGCAGCCTCGGGACAAGAACAGATACGCAGTATTTT; cdr3_aa: CASSLGTRTDTQYF
j_call: TRBJ2-3; v_call: TRBV15; clone_size: -; d_call: -; cdr3_nt: TGTGCCACCAGCAGAGGGAGGGGAGTTAGCACAGATACGCAGTATTTT; cdr3_aa: CATSRGRGVSTDTQYF
j_call: TRBJ2-3; v_call: TRBV7-3; clone_size: -; d_call: TRBD1; cdr3_nt: TGTGCCAGCAGCCGGACAGGGCGGGTCACAGATACGCAGTATTTT; cdr3_aa: CASSRTGRVTDTQYF
j_call: TRBJ1-1; v_call: TRBV7-3; clone_size: -; d_call: TRBD1; cdr3_nt: TGTGCCAGCAGCGCGGACAGGGGGCAGACTGAAGCTTTCTTT; cdr3_aa: CASSADRGQTEAFF
j_call: TRBJ1-5; v_call: TRBV19; clone_size: -; d_call: TRBD1; cdr3_nt: TGTGCCAGTAGTATCCCTGACAGGGTCGGTCAGCCCCAGCATTTT; cdr3_aa: CASSIPDRVGQPQHF
j_call: TRBJ2-3; v_call: TRBV9; clone_size: -; d_call: -; cdr3_nt: TGTGCCAGCAGCGTAGACTTATCACTCACAGATACGCAGTATTTT; cdr3_aa: CASSVDLSLTDTQYF
j_call: TRBJ1-2; v_call: TRBV29-1; clone_size: -; d_call: -; cdr3_nt: TGCAGCGTTGCAGCTCTGAGGGAGGGCTACACCTTC; cdr3_aa: CSVAALREGYTF
j_call: TRBJ2-2; v_call: TRBV7-9; clone_size: once; d_call: -; cdr3_nt: TGTGCCAGCAGCCCTCGACAGTCGTTAAACACCGGGGAGCTGTTTTTT; cdr3_aa: CASSPRQSLNTGELFF
j_call: TRBJ2-2; v_call: TRBV19; clone_size: -; d_call: TRBD2; cdr3_nt: TGTGCCAGTACTAGCGGGGGGCCCACCGGGGAGCTGTTTTTT; cdr3_aa: CASTSGGPTGELFF
j_call: TRBJ2-3; v_call: TRBV29-1; clone_size: -; d_call: -; cdr3_nt: TGCAGCGTTGAAGATCTGGAGGGGGCTGGAGATACGCAGTATTTT; cdr3_aa: CSVEDLEGAGDTQYF
j_call: TRBJ2-4; v_call: TRBV5-1; clone_size: -; d_call: TRBD1; cdr3_nt: TGCGCCAGCAGCTTTGACAGGGGCAAAAACATTCAGTACTTC; cdr3_aa: CASSFDRGKNIQYF